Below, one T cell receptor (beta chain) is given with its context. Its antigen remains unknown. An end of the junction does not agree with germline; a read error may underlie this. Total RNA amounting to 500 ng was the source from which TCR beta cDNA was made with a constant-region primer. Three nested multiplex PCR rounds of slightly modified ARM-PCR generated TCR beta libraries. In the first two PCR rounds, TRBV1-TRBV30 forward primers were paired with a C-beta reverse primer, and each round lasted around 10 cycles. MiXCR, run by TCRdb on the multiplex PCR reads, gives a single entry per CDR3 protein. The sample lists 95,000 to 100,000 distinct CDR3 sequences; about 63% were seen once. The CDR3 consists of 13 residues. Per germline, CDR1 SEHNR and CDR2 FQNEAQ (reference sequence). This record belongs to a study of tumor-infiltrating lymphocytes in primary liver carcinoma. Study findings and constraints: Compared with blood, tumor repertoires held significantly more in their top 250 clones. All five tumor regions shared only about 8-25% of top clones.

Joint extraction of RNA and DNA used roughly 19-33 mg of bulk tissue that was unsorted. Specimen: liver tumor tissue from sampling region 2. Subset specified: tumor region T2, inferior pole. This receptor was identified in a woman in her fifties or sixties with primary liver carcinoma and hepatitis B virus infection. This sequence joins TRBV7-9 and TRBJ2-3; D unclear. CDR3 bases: TGTGCCAGCATCCCGGGCAGCATAGATACGCAGTATTTT. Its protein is CASIPGSIDTQYF.